This TCR beta chain derives from a study of vaccination and CD4 T cells after COVID-19. On the study more broadly: Convalescent patients gave post-COVID blood a median about 95 days post-diagnosis, range 35 to 161. Points from the study as a whole: The study sampled relatively few convalescent patients and omitted early post-infection timepoints.

CD4+ T cells that had been cultured provided DNA sequenced with the Oncomine TCR Beta short-read assay. Someone extracted genomic DNA from cultured CD4+ T cells. TCRdb recomputed calls from the PCR reads with MiXCR, one row per CDR3 protein. The sample lists around 19,000 distinct CDR3 sequences; over 50% were seen once. V lost 4 bases, J lost 2 bases, and 4 bases stayed unmatched. CDR3 length: 14 amino acids. From germline, CDR1 is SGHTA and CDR2 FQGNSA. Sample treatment: approximately nine-day PBMC culture with coronavirus spike peptide pools or control peptides (ViraFEST assay). ViraFEST relied on peptide pools to expand antigen-specific T cells; the TCRs were sequenced afterward. On this clonotype: Its target is not known.

Sequenced material: CD4+ T cells from blood, cultured in vitro. This TCR was sampled from a human donor who had recovered from COVID-19. The chain links TRBV7-2 to TRBJ1-2, with 7 bases lining up with TRBD1. The CDR3 region has the DNA TGTGCCAGCAGCTGGGGACAGCAAAACTATGGCTACACCTTC. It codes for CASSWGQQNYGYTF.